The entry below describes one T cell receptor (beta chain). At least ten counts were recorded for this clonotype. The antigen it recognizes is unknown. Within one base of it there is no much larger clone, and no base qualities were kept. This record belongs to a study of identical twins (dated by TCRdb to the mid-2010s). Describing the broader study: To test whether fetal clonotypes persist, this study deep-sequenced TCR alpha and beta repertoires from monozygotic twins, from unrelated adults of various ages, and from cord blood. Replicate twin experiments were performed at different times using different library preparation protocols to rule out contamination.

Every donor in the study was a healthy Caucasian. Using Miltenyi CD45RO+ enrichment and human naive T-cell isolation kits, memory (CD45RO+) and naive T cells were isolated from PBMC. The protocol used for the library was 5' RACE. Sequencing used an Illumina HiSeq 2000. A universal primer binding site was added through template switching, and the final cDNA carried a unique molecular identifier so that TCR cDNA molecules could be counted accurately. Specific primers in the conserved constant-segment region were used to synthesize first-strand cDNA for the TCR alpha and beta chains. To control for contamination, every cDNA library was double barcoded, receiving both a SMART-Mk sample barcode and Illumina barcodes. TruSeq adapter sequences, together with Illumina sample barcodes, were added in two successive PCR steps. TCR alpha and beta cDNA libraries were sequenced on the Illumina HiSeq platform with custom primers. The published analysis was carried out like this. MiGEC was used to process raw reads and extract unique molecular identifiers, and MiXCR was used to find CDR3 positions. For each individual, recombination models were inferred using an EM algorithm with the repgenHMM and IGoR tools. Shared clonotype analysis was performed with the tcR package in R, normalizing sharing by the product of cloneset sizes. To study raw recombination free of thymic and clonal selection effects, out-of-frame nonproductive sequences were analyzed. Starting from the raw public reads, TCRdb applied fastp trimming at Q25, assembled clones with MiXCR and retained in-frame beta chains. Merged by CDR3 protein, the rows form single entries marked with the most common genes and DNA. These V and J calls are TCRdb output, not the study's own analysis. The sample table records over 200,000 distinct CDR3 sequences; about 11% of these occur just once. Jointly, the top ten make up more than 8% of the sample.

CDR1 and CDR2 were assigned from the germline V gene as SNHLY and FYNNEI. The CDR3 covers 14 residues, taking in both the cysteine and the phenylalanine. The retained sequence is limited to the CDR3, 42 bases, with the frame set at the first base. Relative to germline, V is missing 1 base and J is missing 4 bases, with 3 bases of the junction outside any gene match. The paper's findings and limits, for the study overall: Abundant cord blood beta clonotypes carried fewer insertions; young adult naive repertoires showed a weaker similar trend, while memory repertoires showed none. Compared with coincidental sharing between unrelated individuals, out-of-frame TCR alpha sequences shared between twins showed an excess of sequences with low generation probability. Conclusions relied on cross-sectional statistical analysis, since the same donors could not be followed over many years. Zero-insertion analyses could be partly confounded by invariant T cells such as MAIT and iNKT, although diverse VJ usage argued against such confounding for most clonotypes. Excess twin sharing in beta out-of-frame sequences was weaker because fewer shared sequences lowered the signal-to-noise ratio. Out-of-frame TCR alpha sharing in monozygotic twins was systematically underestimated by recombination models, whereas sharing between unrelated individuals was in agreement with the recombination models.

The rearranged segments are TRBV2 and TRBJ1-1; TRBD1 fits 7 bases in the junction. The clonotype originates from a man aged 45-65 years in good health. Sample: memory T cells sorted from blood. This specimen's cell subset or site label, interpreted: CD45RO+ enriched T cells. In nucleotide form, the sequence is TGTGCCAGCAGTGAAGGACAGGGAGGCACTGAAGCTTTCTTT. It encodes CASSEGQGGTEAFF.